A selection of T cell receptor beta chains follows, all from one sample in a study of blood T cell repertoires in COVID-19. Repertoires were generated with immunoSEQ multiplex PCR, while TCRdb's copy carries only in-frame clones and drops some. Among a few hundred thousand clones listed, just over 85% were seen once. Sequenced sample: PBMCs or T cells enriched from blood (not recorded which). These receptors originate from a woman between 35 and 50 years old with acute COVID-19. The CDR3 runs from the conserved cysteine through the conserved F or W. D genes are given only for firm matches. Clone size is not always given. Where it is, it says once, few, many or a class for expanded clones.

length: 13
V: TRBV5-1
J: TRBJ1-2
size: few
D: TRBD1
CDR3: CASSYGQGPSYTF
DNA: TGCGCCAGCAGCTACGGACAGGGCCCGTCCTACACCTTC

length: 15
V: TRBV18
J: TRBJ1-1
size: NA
D: TRBD1
CDR3: CASSPRTGDNTEAFF
DNA: TGTGCCAGCTCACCGCGAACAGGGGATAACACTGAAGCTTTCTTT

length: 14
V: TRBV5-6
J: TRBJ1-1
size: NA
D: NA
CDR3: CASSLAGADSEAFF
DNA: TGTGCCAGCAGCTTGGCAGGGGCAGATTCTGAAGCTTTCTTT

length: 12
V: TRBV10-3
J: TRBJ1-2
size: NA
D: TRBD1
CDR3: CATTQTGGGYTF
DNA: TGTGCCACAACCCAGACAGGGGGAGGCTACACCTTC

length: 13
V: TRBV3-1/TRBV3-2
J: TRBJ1-6
size: NA
D: NA
CDR3: CASSDRPDSPLHF
DNA: TGTGCCAGCAGCGATCGTCCGGATTCACCCCTCCACTTT

length: 13
V: TRBV6-5
J: TRBJ2-3
size: NA
D: TRBD2
CDR3: CAITGLAADTQYF
DNA: TGTGCCATCACGGGACTAGCGGCAGATACGCAGTATTTT

length: 14
V: TRBV18
J: TRBJ1-4
size: NA
D: NA
CDR3: CASSPPSANEKLFF
DNA: TGTGCCAGCTCACCACCGAGCGCTAATGAAAAACTGTTTTTT

length: 15
V: TRBV7-9
J: TRBJ2-1
size: once
D: TRBD2
CDR3: CASSPSPSGSIGQFF
DNA: TGTGCCAGCAGCCCAAGCCCTAGCGGGAGTATAGGGCAGTTCTTC

length: 15
V: TRBV19
J: TRBJ1-6
size: NA
D: NA
CDR3: CASQVPSLADSPLHF
DNA: TGTGCCAGTCAAGTACCCTCTTTGGCTGATTCACCCCTCCACTTT

length: 14
V: TRBV3-1/TRBV3-2
J: TRBJ1-1
size: NA
D: TRBD1
CDR3: CASSHTTGYTEAFF
DNA: TGTGCCAGCAGCCATACGACAGGGTACACTGAAGCTTTCTTT

length: 17
V: TRBV20-1
J: TRBJ1-3
size: NA
D: NA
CDR3: CSASPGTFMDSGNTIYF
DNA: TGCAGTGCCAGTCCCGGGACATTTATGGACTCTGGAAACACCATATATTTT

length: 14
V: TRBV19
J: TRBJ1-4
size: few
D: TRBD1
CDR3: CASNGQGVGEKLFF
DNA: TGTGCCAGTAACGGACAGGGGGTAGGGGAAAAACTGTTTTTT

length: 11
V: TRBV20-1
J: TRBJ2-1
size: NA
D: NA
CDR3: CSASSVREQFF
DNA: TGCAGTGCAAGTAGCGTCAGAGAGCAGTTCTTC

length: 14
V: TRBV27
J: TRBJ2-4
size: NA
D: NA
CDR3: CASSHTGSKNIQYF
DNA: TGTGCCAGCAGTCATACAGGTTCCAAAAACATTCAGTACTTC

length: 16
V: TRBV7-9
J: TRBJ2-2
size: NA
D: TRBD1
CDR3: CASTNQGQGAAGELFF
DNA: TGTGCCAGCACCAACCAAGGACAGGGGGCCGCCGGGGAGCTGTTTTTT

length: 17
V: TRBV10-3
J: TRBJ2-7
size: NA
D: NA
CDR3: CAISDGTVGGYYYEQYF
DNA: TGTGCCATCAGTGATGGCACAGTAGGAGGCTATTACTACGAGCAGTACTTC

length: 12
V: TRBV5-1
J: TRBJ1-1
size: NA
D: TRBD1
CDR3: CASSLAQGEAFF
DNA: TGCGCCAGCAGCTTGGCACAGGGGGAAGCTTTCTTT

length: 15
V: TRBV24-1
J: TRBJ2-3
size: NA
D: TRBD1
CDR3: CATSDTGGYSDTQYF
DNA: TGTGCCACCAGTGATACAGGGGGATATAGTGATACGCAGTATTTT

length: 18
V: TRBV7-8
J: TRBJ1-3
size: NA
D: NA
CDR3: CASSLVVVGTHSGNTIYF
DNA: TGTGCCAGCAGCTTAGTGGTCGTAGGGACACACTCTGGAAACACCATATATTTT

length: 15
V: TRBV27
J: TRBJ2-1
size: NA
D: TRBD2
CDR3: CASSRSGGVYNEQFF
DNA: TGTGCCAGCAGTCGTAGCGGGGGGGTTTACAATGAGCAGTTCTTC

length: 17
V: TRBV2
J: TRBJ2-5
size: NA
D: TRBD2
CDR3: CASRELAGETYQETQYF
DNA: TGTGCCAGCAGGGAACTAGCGGGGGAAACGTACCAAGAGACCCAGTACTTC